These 9 T cell receptor beta chains were all obtained from the same sample, sequenced in a study of human T cells and chemical hapten exposure. Indicated time point: patch test 1, 2 weeks after DPC sensitization. Treatment in this sample: therapeutic diphenylcyclopropenone sensitization with weekly scalp DPC. In TCRdb, the RACE reads were re-called with MiXCR into one record per CDR3 protein. The table has approximately 110,000 distinct CDR3 sequences, approximately 9.9% seen once. The sample here was whole blood, taken in connection with sensitization to the hapten diphenylcyclopropenone (DPC). The source is a woman in her thirties or forties with alopecia areata. Some clones in this sample may be carry-over from other donors' samples.

This clonotype showed up many times. V and J are TRBV20-1 and TRBJ2-1; the D gene is possibly TRBD2 (5 bases). The CDR3 contains 16 residues. Germline V gene data show CDR1 as DFQATT and CDR2 as SNEGSKA (reference sequence). V was cut by 2 bases and J by 0 bases, with 14 bases left in between. CDR3 amino acids: CSARLSGPSSYNEQFF. CDR3 coding DNA: TGCAGTGCTAGACTAAGCGGACCTAGCTCCTACAATGAGCAGTTCTTC.

The CDR3 protein is CASSQRTSGDIQYF. In DNA, the CDR3 is TGTGCCAGCAGCCAGCGCACTAGCGGGGACATTCAGTACTTC. The chain is built from TRBV3-1 and TRBJ2-4; TRBD2 matches at 10 bases. The CDR3 extends over 14 amino acids. The ends lost 3 bases at V and 8 bases at J; junction bases unmatched: 4. The germline V gene has CDR1 LGHDT and CDR2 YNNKEL (reference sequence).

This chain joins TRBV12-3 or TRBV12-4 and TRBJ2-7; TRBD2 matches at 7 bases. J gave up 6 bases and V 5 bases, and 13 bases lay outside the gene matches. This CDR3 is built from 15 residues. The CDR3: CASSNSGTKYGEQYF. The CDR3 nucleotides are TGTGCCAGCAGTAACTCCGGGACTAAGTACGGCGAGCAGTACTTC.

This clonotype showed up many times. This chain joins TRBV7-3 and TRBJ1-1; TRBD1 might be the D (5 bases). The germline V gene has CDR1 SGHTA and CDR2 FQGTGA. The CDR3 totals 14 residues. Trimming pared 5 bases from V and 3 bases from J, leaving 13 bases between. The CDR3 DNA is TGTGCCAGCAGCCCTGGGACCGAACACACTGAAGCTTTCTTT. Its protein is CASSPGTEHTEAFF. Looking up the rest from reference TRBV7-3 and TRBJ1-1 gives the full variable domain: GAGVSQTPSNKVTEKGKYVELRCDPISGHTALYWYRQSLGQGPEFLIYFQGTGAADDSGLPNDRFFAVRPEGSVSTLKIQRTERGDSAVYLCASSPGTEHTEAFFGQGTRLTVV.

The chain employs TRBV7-2 and TRBJ2-1; 12 bases line up with TRBD2. The CDR3 sequence is 17 residues long. After removal of 5 bases from V and 1 base from J, the junction contained 6 bases not matched to a gene. Germline assignment: CDR1 SGHTA and CDR2 FQGNSA. The CDR3 sequence: CASSGGLAGLSYNEQFF. In nucleotides, the CDR3 is TGTGCCAGCAGCGGCGGACTAGCGGGGCTTTCCTACAATGAGCAGTTCTTC. Combining the CDR3 with reference TRBV7-2 and TRBJ2-1 gives the whole variable domain GAGVSQSPSNKVTEKGKDVELRCDPISGHTALYWYRQSLGQGLEFLIYFQGNSAPDKSGLPSDRFSAERTGGSVSTLTIQRTQQEDSAVYLCASSGGLAGLSYNEQFFGPGTRLTVL.

This clonotype was detected many times. The V call is TRBV11-3, the J call TRBJ2-2, with a weak D call TRBD1 (6 bases). Trimming stripped 5 bases from V and 0 bases from J, with 10 bases between. In germline, CDR1 is SGHNT, CDR2 YENEEA. CDR3 length equals 15 residues. CDR3 in amino acids: CASSHRDANTGELFF. The CDR3 DNA follows: TGTGCCAGCAGCCACAGGGACGCGAACACCGGGGAGCTGTTTTTT.

The chain carries TRBV19 and TRBJ2-5; perhaps TRBD1 as D (6 bases). The CDR3 covers 13 residues. Germline CDR1 and CDR2: LNHDA and SQIVND (reference sequence). The V end lost 4 bases, the J end lost 5 bases, and 11 bases lay between the germline ends. CDR3: CASSTGVGETQYF. The CDR3 DNA reads TGTGCCAGTAGTACAGGGGTTGGGGAGACCCAGTACTTC.

This clonotype has more than one count but fewer than ten. This rearrangement joins TRBV6-2 or TRBV6-3 to TRBJ1-2; TRBD1 is a possible D gene (6 bases). The ends were cut back, 5 bases at V and 4 bases at J, with 14 bases in the middle. The CDR3 sequence is 14 residues long. Germline CDR1 reads MNHEY; CDR2 reads SVGEGT. CDR3 protein: CASSNRDTSYGYTF. CDR3 nucleotide sequence: TGTGCCAGCAGTAACCGGGACACCTCCTATGGCTACACCTTC.

This clonotype was counted between two and nine times. This chain links TRBV18 with TRBJ1-4; TRBD1 might be the D (6 bases). The germline CDR1 and CDR2 sequences are KGHSH and LQKENI. Trimming removed 6 bases at V and 2 bases at J, with 16 bases between. The CDR3 sequence is 16 residues long. The CDR3 loop is CASSPGQPATNEKLFF. The CDR3 region has the DNA TGTGCCAGCTCTCCCGGACAGCCTGCCACTAATGAAAAACTGTTTTTT. The full variable domain, its missing parts supplied by reference TRBV18 and TRBJ1-4, is NAGVMQNPRHLVRRRGQEARLRCSPMKGHSHVYWYRQLPEEGLKFMVYLQKENIIDESGMPKERFSAEFPKEGPSILRIQQVVRGDSAAYFCASSPGQPATNEKLFFGSGTQLSVL.